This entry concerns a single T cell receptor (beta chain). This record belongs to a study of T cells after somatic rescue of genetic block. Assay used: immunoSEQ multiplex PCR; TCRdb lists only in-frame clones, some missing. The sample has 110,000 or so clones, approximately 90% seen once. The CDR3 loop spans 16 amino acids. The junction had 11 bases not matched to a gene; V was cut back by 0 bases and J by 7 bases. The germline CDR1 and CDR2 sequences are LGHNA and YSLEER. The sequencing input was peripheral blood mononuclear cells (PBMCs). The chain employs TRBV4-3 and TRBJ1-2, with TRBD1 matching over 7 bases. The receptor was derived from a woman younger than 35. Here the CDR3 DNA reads TGCGCCAGCAGCCAAGATCCAACACAGGGGAGGTTTGGCTACACCTTC. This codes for CASSQDPTQGRFGYTF.